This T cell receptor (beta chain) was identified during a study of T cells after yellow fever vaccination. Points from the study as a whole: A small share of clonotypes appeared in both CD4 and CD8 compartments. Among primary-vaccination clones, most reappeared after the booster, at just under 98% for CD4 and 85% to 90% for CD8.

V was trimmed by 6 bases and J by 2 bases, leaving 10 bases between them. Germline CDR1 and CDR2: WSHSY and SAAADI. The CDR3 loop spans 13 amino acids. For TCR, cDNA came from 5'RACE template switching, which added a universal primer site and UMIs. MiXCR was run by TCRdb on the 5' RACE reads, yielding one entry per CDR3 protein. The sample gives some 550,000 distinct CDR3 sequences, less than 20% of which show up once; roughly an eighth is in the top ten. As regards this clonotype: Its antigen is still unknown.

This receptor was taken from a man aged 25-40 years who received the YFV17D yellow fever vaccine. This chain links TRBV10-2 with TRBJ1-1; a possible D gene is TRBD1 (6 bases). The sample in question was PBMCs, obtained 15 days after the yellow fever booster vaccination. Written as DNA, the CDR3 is TGCGCCAGCAGAACGGGGGCAAACACTGAAGCTTTCTTT. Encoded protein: CASRTGANTEAFF.